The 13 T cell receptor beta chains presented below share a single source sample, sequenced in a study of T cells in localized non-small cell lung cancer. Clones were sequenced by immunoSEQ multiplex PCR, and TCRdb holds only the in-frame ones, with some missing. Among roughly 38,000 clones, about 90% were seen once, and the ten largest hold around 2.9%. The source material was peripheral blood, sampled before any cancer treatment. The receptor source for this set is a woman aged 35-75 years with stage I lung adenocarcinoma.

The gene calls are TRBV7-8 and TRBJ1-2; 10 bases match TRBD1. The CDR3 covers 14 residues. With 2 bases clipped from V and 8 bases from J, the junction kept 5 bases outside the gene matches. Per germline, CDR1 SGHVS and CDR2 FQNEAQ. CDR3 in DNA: TGTGCCAGCAGCTTAAGACAGGGGGCGGTGGGCTACACCTTC. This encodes CASSLRQGAVGYTF.

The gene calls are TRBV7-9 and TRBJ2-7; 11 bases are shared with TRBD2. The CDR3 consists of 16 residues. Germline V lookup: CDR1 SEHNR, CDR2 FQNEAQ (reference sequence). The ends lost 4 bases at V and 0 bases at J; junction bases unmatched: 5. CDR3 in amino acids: CASSYASGRSSYEQYF. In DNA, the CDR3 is TGTGCCAGCAGCTACGCTAGCGGGAGGTCCTCCTACGAGCAGTACTTC.

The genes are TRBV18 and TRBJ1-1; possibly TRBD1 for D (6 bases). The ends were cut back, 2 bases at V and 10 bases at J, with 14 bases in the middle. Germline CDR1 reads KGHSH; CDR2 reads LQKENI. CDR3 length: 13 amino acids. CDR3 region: CASSPDRIEGAFF. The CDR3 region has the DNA TGTGCCAGCTCACCAGACAGGATTGAGGGAGCTTTCTTT.

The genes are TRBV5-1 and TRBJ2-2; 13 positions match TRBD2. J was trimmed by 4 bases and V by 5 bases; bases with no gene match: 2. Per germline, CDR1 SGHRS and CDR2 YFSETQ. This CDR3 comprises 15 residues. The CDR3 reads CASSGTSGATGELFF. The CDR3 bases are TGCGCCAGCAGTGGGACTAGCGGGGCCACCGGGGAGCTGTTTTTT.

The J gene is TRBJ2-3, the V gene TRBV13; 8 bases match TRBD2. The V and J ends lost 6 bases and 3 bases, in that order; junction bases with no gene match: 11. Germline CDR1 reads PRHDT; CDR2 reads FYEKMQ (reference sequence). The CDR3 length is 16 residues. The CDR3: CASSLTRLATTDTQYF. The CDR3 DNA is TGTGCCAGCAGTCTGACGAGACTAGCGACAACAGATACGCAGTATTTT.

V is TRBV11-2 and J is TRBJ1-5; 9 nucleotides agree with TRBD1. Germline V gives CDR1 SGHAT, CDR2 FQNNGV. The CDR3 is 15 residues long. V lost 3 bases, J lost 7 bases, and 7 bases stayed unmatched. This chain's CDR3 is CASSFGTGLGQPQHF. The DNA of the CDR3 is TGTGCCAGCAGCTTCGGGACAGGGCTTGGGCAGCCCCAGCATTTT.

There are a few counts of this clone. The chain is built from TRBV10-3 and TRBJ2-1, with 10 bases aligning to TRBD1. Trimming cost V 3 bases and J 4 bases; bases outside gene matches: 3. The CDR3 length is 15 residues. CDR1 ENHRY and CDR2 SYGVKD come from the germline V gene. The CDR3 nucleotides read TGTGCCATCAGTGACGCGGGACAGGGGTACAATGAGCAGTTCTTC. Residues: CAISDAGQGYNEQFF.

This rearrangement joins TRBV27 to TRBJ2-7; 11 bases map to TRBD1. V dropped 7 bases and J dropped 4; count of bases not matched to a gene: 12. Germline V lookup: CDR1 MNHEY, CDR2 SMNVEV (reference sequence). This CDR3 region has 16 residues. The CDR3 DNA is TGTGCCAGCATTTATAAGGGGACAGGGGGGATTTACGAGCAGTACTTC. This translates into CASIYKGTGGIYEQYF.

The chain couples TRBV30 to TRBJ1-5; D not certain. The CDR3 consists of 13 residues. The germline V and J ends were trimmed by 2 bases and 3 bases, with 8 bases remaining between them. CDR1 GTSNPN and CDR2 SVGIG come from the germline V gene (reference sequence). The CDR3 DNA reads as TGTGCCTGGAGTTTCGCCTACAATCAGCCCCAGCATTTT. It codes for CAWSFAYNQPQHF.

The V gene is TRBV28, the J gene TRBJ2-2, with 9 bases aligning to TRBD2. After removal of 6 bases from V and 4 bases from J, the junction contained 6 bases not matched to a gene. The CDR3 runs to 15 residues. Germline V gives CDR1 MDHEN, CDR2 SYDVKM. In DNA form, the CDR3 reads TGTGCCAGCAGACCGGGACTAGCTGGCACCGGGGAGCTGTTTTTT. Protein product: CASRPGLAGTGELFF. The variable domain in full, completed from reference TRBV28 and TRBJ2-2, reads DVKVTQSSRYLVKRTGEKVFLECVQDMDHENMFWYRQDPGLGLRLIYFSYDVKMKEKGDIPEGYSVSREKKERFSLILESASTNQTSMYLCASRPGLAGTGELFFGEGSRLTVL.

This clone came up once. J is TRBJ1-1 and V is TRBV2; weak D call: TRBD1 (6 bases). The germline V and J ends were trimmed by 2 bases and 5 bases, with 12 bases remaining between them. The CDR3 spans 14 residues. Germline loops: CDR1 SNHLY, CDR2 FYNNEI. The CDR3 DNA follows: TGTGCCAGCAGTGAATTGGGGCAGGGGACTGAAGCTTTCTTT. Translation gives CASSELGQGTEAFF. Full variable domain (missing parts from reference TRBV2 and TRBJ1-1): EPEVTQTPSHQVTQMGQEVILRCVPISNHLYFYWYRQILGQKVEFLVSFYNNEISEKSEIFDDQFSVERPDGSNFTLKIRSTKLEDSAMYFCASSELGQGTEAFFGQGTRLTVV.

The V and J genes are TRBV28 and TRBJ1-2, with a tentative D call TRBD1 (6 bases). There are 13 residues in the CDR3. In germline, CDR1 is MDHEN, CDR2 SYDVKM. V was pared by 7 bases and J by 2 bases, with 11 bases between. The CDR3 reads CASIPDRNYGYTF. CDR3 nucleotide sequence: TGTGCCAGCATTCCCGACAGGAACTATGGCTACACCTTC.

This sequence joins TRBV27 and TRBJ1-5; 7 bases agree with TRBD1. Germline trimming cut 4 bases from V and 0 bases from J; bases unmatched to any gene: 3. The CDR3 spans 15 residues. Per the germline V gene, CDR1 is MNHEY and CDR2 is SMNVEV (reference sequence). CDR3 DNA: TGTGCCAGCAGTTGGACAGGCGATAGCAATCAGCCCCAGCATTTT. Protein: CASSWTGDSNQPQHF.